This TCR beta chain was observed in a study of monozygotic twins with inflammatory bowel disease. Investigators made cDNA in eight separate reactions per sample. With about 15 and 9 cycles respectively, two nested PCRs were carried out on TCRalpha and TCRbeta cDNA. TCRdb re-called the 5' RACE reads; one entry per CDR3 protein, DNA not given. This table holds approximately 330,000 distinct CDR3 sequences. CDR1 and CDR2 from the germline V gene are MGHDK and SYGVNS. This CDR3 contains 14 residues. This TCR came from a human donor with ulcerative colitis or Crohn's disease, or a healthy co-twin of an affected twin (not recorded which). The chain recombines TRBV25-1 with TRBJ2-6. The material sequenced was blood. The chain's CDR3 is CASMRATGANVLTF.